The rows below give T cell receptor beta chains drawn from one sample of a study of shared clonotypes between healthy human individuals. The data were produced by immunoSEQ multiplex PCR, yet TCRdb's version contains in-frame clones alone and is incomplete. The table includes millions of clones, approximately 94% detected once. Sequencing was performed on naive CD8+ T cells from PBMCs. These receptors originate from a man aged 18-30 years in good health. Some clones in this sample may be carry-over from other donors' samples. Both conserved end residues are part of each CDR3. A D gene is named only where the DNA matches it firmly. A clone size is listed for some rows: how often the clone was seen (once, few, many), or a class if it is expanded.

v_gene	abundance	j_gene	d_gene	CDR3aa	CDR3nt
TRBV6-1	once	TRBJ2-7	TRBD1	CASRRTGAYEQYF	TGTGCCAGCAGGAGGACAGGGGCCTACGAGCAGTACTTC
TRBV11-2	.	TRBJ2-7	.	CASSLGKTQSYEQYF	TGTGCCAGCAGCTTGGGCAAAACCCAATCCTACGAGCAGTACTTC
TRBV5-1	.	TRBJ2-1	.	CASSPNTPGLPGNEQFF	TGCGCCAGCAGCCCGAACACGCCGGGACTCCCCGGGAATGAGCAGTTCTTC
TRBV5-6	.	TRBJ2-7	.	CASSLGTYEQYF	TGTGCCAGCAGCTTGGGAACCTACGAGCAGTACTTC
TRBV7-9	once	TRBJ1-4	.	CASSSFPSATNEKLFF	TGTGCCAGCAGTTCCTTCCCCTCGGCAACTAATGAAAAACTGTTTTTT
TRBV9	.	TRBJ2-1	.	CASSVDGGGGNEQFF	TGTGCCAGCAGCGTAGACGGTGGCGGAGGGAATGAGCAGTTCTTC
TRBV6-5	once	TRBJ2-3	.	CARELREEATDTQYF	TGTGCCAGGGAACTCAGGGAGGAGGCCACAGATACGCAGTATTTT
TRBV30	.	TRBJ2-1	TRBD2	CAWTGTSGSHDEQFF	TGTGCCTGGACCGGGACTAGCGGGAGTCATGATGAGCAGTTCTTC
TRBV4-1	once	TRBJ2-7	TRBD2	CASSRTGLAIHEQYF	TGCGCCAGCAGCCGAACGGGACTAGCAATCCACGAGCAGTACTTC
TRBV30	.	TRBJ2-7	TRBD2	CAWSSSGSYEQYF	TGTGCCTGGAGTAGTAGCGGGAGTTACGAGCAGTACTTC
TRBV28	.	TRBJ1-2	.	CASSLGPRRDGYTF	TGTGCCAGCAGCCTCGGGCCGCGCAGAGATGGCTACACCTTC
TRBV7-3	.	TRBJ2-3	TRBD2	CASSSMGLAGDTQYF	TGTGCCAGCAGCTCGATGGGACTAGCGGGAGATACGCAGTATTTT
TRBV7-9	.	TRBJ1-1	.	CASRRATEAFF	TGTGCCAGCCGGAGGGCCACTGAAGCTTTCTTT
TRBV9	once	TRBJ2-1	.	CASSAIGLDNEQFF	TGTGCCAGCAGCGCCATCGGACTGGACAATGAGCAGTTCTTC
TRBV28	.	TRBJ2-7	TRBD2	CASSLWGTSGTLEQYF	TGTGCCAGCAGTTTATGGGGGACTAGCGGGACTCTCGAGCAGTACTTC
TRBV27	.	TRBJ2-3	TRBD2	CASSPLAGGVTDTQYF	TGTGCCAGCAGTCCCCTAGCGGGAGGTGTGACAGATACGCAGTATTTT
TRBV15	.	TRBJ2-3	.	CATSREASTDTQYF	TGTGCCACCAGCAGAGAAGCTAGCACAGATACGCAGTATTTT
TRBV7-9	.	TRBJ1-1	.	CASSSDPKAEAFF	TGTGCCAGCAGCTCGGACCCGAAGGCTGAAGCTTTCTTT
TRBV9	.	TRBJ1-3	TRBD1	CASSKARGRGLGNTIYF	TGTGCCAGCAGCAAGGCCAGGGGCAGGGGGCTTGGAAACACCATATATTTT
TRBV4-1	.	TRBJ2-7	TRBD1	CASSQRGTGAYEQYF	TGCGCCAGCAGCCAACGGGGGACAGGGGCCTACGAGCAGTACTTC
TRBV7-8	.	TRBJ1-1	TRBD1	CASSPRGTVASNTEAFF	TGTGCCAGCAGCCCTAGAGGGACAGTTGCCTCTAACACTGAAGCTTTCTTT
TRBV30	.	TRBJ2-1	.	CAWSTASGWPYNEQFF	TGTGCCTGGAGTACGGCCTCGGGTTGGCCCTACAATGAGCAGTTCTTC
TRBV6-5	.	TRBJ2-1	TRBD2	CASRLAGYNEQFF	TGTGCCAGCAGACTAGCGGGCTACAATGAGCAGTTCTTC
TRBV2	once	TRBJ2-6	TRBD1	CASSPGLNAGTGYGGSGANVLTF	TGTGCCAGCAGTCCGGGACTTAATGCCGGGACAGGGTATGGTGGCTCTGGGGCCAACGTCCTGACTTTC
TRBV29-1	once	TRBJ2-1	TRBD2	CSVGGLAGVSEQFF	TGCAGCGTTGGGGGACTAGCGGGAGTATCTGAGCAGTTCTTC
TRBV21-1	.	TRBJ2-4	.	CASSKALDGRTLAKNIQYF	TGTGCCAGCAGCAAAGCGCTGGATGGCAGAACGCTAGCCAAAAACATTCAGTACTTC
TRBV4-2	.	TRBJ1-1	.	CASSPSFWGTEAFF	TGTGCCAGCAGCCCCTCCTTTTGGGGCACTGAAGCTTTCTTT
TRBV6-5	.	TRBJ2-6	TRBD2	CASSYDGTNGANVLTF	TGTGCCAGCAGTTACGACGGGACTAATGGGGCCAACGTCCTGACTTTC
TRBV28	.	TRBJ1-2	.	CASRTGYENINYGYTF	TGTGCCAGCAGGACAGGCTACGAGAATATTAACTATGGCTACACCTTC
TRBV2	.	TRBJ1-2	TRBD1	CASRDRGETNYGYTF	TGTGCCAGCCGGGACAGGGGCGAAACTAACTATGGCTACACCTTC
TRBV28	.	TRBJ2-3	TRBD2	CASSVTSAPTDTQYF	TGTGCCAGCAGTGTGACTAGCGCGCCCACAGATACGCAGTATTTT
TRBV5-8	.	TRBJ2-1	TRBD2	CASSWGTSGRPLAEQFF	TGTGCCAGCAGCTGGGGAACTAGCGGGAGGCCCCTCGCTGAGCAGTTCTTC
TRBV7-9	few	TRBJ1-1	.	CASSPINTEAFF	TGTGCCAGCAGCCCGATAAACACTGAAGCTTTCTTT
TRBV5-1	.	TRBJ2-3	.	CASSRLGGGDDTQYF	TGCGCCAGCAGCCGGCTCGGAGGGGGCGACGATACGCAGTATTTT
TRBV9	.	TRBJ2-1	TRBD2	CASSVGGLAAYNEQFF	TGTGCCAGCAGCGTGGGTGGACTAGCGGCCTACAATGAGCAGTTCTTC
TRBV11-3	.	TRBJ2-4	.	CASSLEGGADIQYF	TGTGCCAGCAGCTTAGAGGGGGGTGCAGACATTCAGTACTTC
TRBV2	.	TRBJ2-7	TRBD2	CASNRGTSEAFYEQYF	TGTGCCAGCAACAGAGGGACTAGCGAAGCTTTCTACGAGCAGTACTTC
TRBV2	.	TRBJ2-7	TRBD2	CASKFAGEQYF	TGTGCCAGCAAGTTCGCGGGAGAACAGTACTTC
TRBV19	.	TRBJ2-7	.	CASRQPGHPYEQYF	TGTGCCAGTAGACAGCCGGGACATCCCTACGAGCAGTACTTC
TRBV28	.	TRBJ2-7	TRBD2	CASRWTSGAYEQYF	TGTGCCAGCAGGTGGACTAGCGGAGCTTACGAGCAGTACTTC
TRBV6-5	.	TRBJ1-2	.	CASSSGDRGYTF	TGTGCCAGCAGTTCAGGGGACCGGGGCTACACCTTC
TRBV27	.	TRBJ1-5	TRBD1	CASRQDRVSNQPQHF	TGTGCCAGCAGACAGGACAGGGTCTCCAATCAGCCCCAGCATTTT
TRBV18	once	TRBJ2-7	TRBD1	CASSPGQGIGYEQYF	TGTGCCAGCTCACCGGGACAGGGGATTGGCTACGAGCAGTACTTC
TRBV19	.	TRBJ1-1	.	CASSDHTWPNTEAFF	TGTGCCAGTAGTGACCACACTTGGCCTAACACTGAAGCTTTCTTT
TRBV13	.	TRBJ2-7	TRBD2	CASSYSLELAGGIFYEQYF	TGTGCCAGCAGCTATAGCCTCGAGCTAGCGGGAGGAATCTTCTACGAGCAGTACTTC
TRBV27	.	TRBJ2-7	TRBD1	CASSSGQTYEQYF	TGTGCCAGCAGCTCGGGACAGACCTACGAGCAGTACTTC
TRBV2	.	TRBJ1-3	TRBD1	CASSVDRGAGNTIYF	TGTGCCAGCAGTGTCGACAGGGGAGCTGGAAACACCATATATTTT
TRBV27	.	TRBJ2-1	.	CASSPFGEAFHEQFF	TGTGCCAGCAGCCCATTCGGGGAAGCGTTCCATGAGCAGTTCTTC